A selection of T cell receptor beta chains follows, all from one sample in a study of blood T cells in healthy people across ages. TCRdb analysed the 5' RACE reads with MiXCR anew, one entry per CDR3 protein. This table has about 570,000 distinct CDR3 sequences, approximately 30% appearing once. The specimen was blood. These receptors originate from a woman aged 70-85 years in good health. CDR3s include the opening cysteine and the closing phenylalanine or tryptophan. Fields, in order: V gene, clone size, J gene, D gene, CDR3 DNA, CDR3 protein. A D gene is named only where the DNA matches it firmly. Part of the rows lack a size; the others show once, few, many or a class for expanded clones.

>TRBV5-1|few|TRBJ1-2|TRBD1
TGCGCCAGCAGCTTGTGGAGACAGGGGGCGCGTAGTGGCTACACCTTC
CASSLWRQGARSGYTF
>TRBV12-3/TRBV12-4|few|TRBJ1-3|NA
TGTGCCAGCAGCGAATCGGGAACAGAGAAGTTT
CASSESGTEKF
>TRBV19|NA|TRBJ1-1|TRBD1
TGTGCCAGTAATGACAGGGTGAGCACTGAAGCTTTCTTT
CASNDRVSTEAFF
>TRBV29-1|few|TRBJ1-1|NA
TGCAGCGTCGAAGGACGGCCGGCTTTCTTT
CSVEGRPAFF
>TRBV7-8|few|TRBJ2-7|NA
TGTGCCAGCAGCTTAATCTGGTCTCTGGGGGGATTCTACGAGCAGTACTTC
CASSLIWSLGGFYEQYF
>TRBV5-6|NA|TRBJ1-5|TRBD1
TGTGCCAGCAGCTTAATCGGGACAGGCAATCAGCCCCAGCATTTT
CASSLIGTGNQPQHF
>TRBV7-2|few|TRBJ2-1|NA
TGTGCCAGCACCCCGGGACGGACTACCTACAATGAGCAGTTCTTC
CASTPGRTTYNEQFF
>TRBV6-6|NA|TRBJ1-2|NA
TGTGCCAGCAGTTACGAGAGAGACTATGGCTACACCTTC
CASSYERDYGYTF
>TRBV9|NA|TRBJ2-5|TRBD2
TGTGCCAGCAGCGCCCGGGGACTAGCGGGACGTCAAGAGACCCAGTACTTC
CASSARGLAGRQETQYF
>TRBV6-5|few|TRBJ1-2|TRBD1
TGTGCCAGCAGTTACGGGACAGGGTACTATGGCTACACCTTC
CASSYGTGYYGYTF
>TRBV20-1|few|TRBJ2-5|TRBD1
TGCAGTGCCCCGGACAGGGCTCAAGAGACCCAGTACTTC
CSAPDRAQETQYF
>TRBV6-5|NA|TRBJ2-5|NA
TGTGCCAGCAGTTACTCGATGGGTGAAACCCAAGAGACCCAGTACTTC
CASSYSMGETQETQYF
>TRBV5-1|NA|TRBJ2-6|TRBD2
TGCGCCAGCAGGGCAGGGACTAGCTCTGGGGCCGACGTCCTGACTTTC
CASRAGTSSGADVLTF
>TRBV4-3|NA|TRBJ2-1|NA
TGCGCCAGCAGCCAAGAGAGGAGGGCCTACTACAATGAGCAGTTCTTC
CASSQERRAYYNEQFF
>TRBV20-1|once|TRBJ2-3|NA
TGCAGTGCTAGAGATCTAAATAGCGCTGACACAGATACGCAGTATTTT
CSARDLNSADTDTQYF
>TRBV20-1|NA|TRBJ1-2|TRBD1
TGCAGTGCTAGAGCAGGGGGAGGCGGCTACACCTTC
CSARAGGGGYTF
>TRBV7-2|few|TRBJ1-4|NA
TGTGCCAGCAGCTTCTTGGCAGGAGGGGAAAAACTGTTTTTT
CASSFLAGGEKLFF
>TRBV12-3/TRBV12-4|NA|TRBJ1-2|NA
TGTGCCAGCAGTTTAGCGCAGGGGCACTATGGCTACACCTTC
CASSLAQGHYGYTF
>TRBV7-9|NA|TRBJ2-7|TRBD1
TGTGCCAGCAGCGCGCTTTTGGGACAGGGGTCCTACGAGCAGTACTTC
CASSALLGQGSYEQYF
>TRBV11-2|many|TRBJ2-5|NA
TGTGCCAGCAGCTTCTCCGGGGGGCGTGAGACCCAGTACTTC
CASSFSGGRETQYF
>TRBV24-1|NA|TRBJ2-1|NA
TGTGCCACCGCTACGCAGGGGGGAAATGAGCAGTTCTTC
CATATQGGNEQFF
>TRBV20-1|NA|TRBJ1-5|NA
TGCAGTGCTACTCCAGGAATCCTTCAGCCCCAGCATTTT
CSATPGILQPQHF
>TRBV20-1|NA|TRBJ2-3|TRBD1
TGCAGTGCCGACAGGGTCGAGCTTGCAGATACGCAGTATTTT
CSADRVELADTQYF
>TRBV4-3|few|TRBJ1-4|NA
TGCGCCAGCAGCCGAGACCCGGGACACGAGGAAGAAAAACTGTTTTTT
CASSRDPGHEEEKLFF
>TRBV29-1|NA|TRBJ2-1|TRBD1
TGCAGCGTTGACGGACAGGGGTCCTTAAATGAGCAGTTCTTC
CSVDGQGSLNEQFF
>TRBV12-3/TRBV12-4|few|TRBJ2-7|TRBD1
TGTGCCAGCAGTTTAAGACAGGGTAACGACGAGCAGTACTTC
CASSLRQGNDEQYF
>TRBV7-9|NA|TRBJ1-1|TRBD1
TGTGCCAGCAGCTCAGGACAGGGAGGAGGGAACACTGAAGCTTTCTTT
CASSSGQGGGNTEAFF
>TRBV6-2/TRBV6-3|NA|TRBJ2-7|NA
TGTGCCAGCAGTTACTCTGGCATCTCCTACGAGCAGTACTTC
CASSYSGISYEQYF
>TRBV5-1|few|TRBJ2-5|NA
TGCGCCAGCAGCCCGGTCGGGACGAGAGAAGAGACCCAGTACTTC
CASSPVGTREETQYF
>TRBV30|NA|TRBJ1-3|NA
TGTGCCTGGAGTGTAGCCTGGACACGCTTCTTTGGAGCCACTGGAAACACCATATATTTT
CAWSVAWTRFFGATGNTIYF
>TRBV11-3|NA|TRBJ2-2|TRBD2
TGTGCCAGCAGCTTAGTTACTAGCGGGGTCGACGGGGAGCTGTTTTTT
CASSLVTSGVDGELFF
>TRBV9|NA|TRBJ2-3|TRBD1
TGTGCCAGCAGCCCCCGACAGGGGGACACAGATACGCAGTATTTT
CASSPRQGDTDTQYF
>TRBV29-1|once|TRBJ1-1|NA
TGCAGCGTTTTCTCCGGGGGTTGGAACACTGAAGCTTTCTTT
CSVFSGGWNTEAFF
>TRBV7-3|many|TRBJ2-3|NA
TGTGCCAGCGATCTAAGCAGGGACCAAAGCACAGATACGCAGTATTTT
CASDLSRDQSTDTQYF
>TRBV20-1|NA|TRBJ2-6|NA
TGCAGTGCTAGTCCTTTCGCCACGTCCAGCTCTGGGGCCAACGTCCTGACTTTC
CSASPFATSSSGANVLTF
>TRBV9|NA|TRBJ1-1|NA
TGTGCCAGCAGCGGATACGACAGCGGGAACACTGAAGCTTTCTTT
CASSGYDSGNTEAFF
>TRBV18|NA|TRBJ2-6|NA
TGTGCCAGCTCACCTGTGGCCACCGGGGCCAACGTCCTGACTTTC
CASSPVATGANVLTF
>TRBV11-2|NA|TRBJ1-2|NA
TGTGCCAGCAGCTTAGGACAGGTTCGCTATGGCTACACCTTC
CASSLGQVRYGYTF
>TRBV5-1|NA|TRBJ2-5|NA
TGCGCCAGCAGCTCAGGCGCAGGGCGGGAAGAGACCCAGTACTTC
CASSSGAGREETQYF
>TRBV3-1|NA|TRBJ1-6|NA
TGTGCCAGCAGCCGGGGCTCCCATAATTCACCCCTCCACTTT
CASSRGSHNSPLHF
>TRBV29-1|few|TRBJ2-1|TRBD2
TGCAGCGTGACAGGGACTAGCGGGGCTCCTGAGCAGTTCTTC
CSVTGTSGAPEQFF
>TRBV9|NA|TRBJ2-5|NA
TGTGCCAGCAGCGTAGGCGGACCTCGGGAGACCCAGTACTTC
CASSVGGPRETQYF
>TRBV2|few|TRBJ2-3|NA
TGTGCCAGCAGTGACGAGGGGACTTCTACAGATACGCAGTATTTT
CASSDEGTSTDTQYF
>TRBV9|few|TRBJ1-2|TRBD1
TGTGCCAGCAGCCCTTCCGGGACAGGGGACTATGGCTACACCTTC
CASSPSGTGDYGYTF
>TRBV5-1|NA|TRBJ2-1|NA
TGCGCCAGCAAGCTAGACATCTCGCTTTCCTACAATGAGCAGTTCTTC
CASKLDISLSYNEQFF
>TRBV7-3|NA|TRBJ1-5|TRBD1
TGTGCCAGCAGCGACAGGGAAGGAGGTCAGCCCCAGCATTTT
CASSDREGGQPQHF
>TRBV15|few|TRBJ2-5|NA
TGTGCCACCAGCAGAGATAACGGTCAAGAGACCCAGTACTTC
CATSRDNGQETQYF
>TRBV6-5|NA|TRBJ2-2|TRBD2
TGTGCCAGCAGTTACTCGTACGGGGGGGCCCGAACCGGGGAGCTGTTTTTT
CASSYSYGGARTGELFF
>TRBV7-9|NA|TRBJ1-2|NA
TGTGCCAGCAGCTTACAACAGGAGGCTGGCTACACCTTC
CASSLQQEAGYTF
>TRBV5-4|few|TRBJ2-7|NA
TGTGCCAGCAGACCTCGGACAGAAGCCGAGCAGTACTTC
CASRPRTEAEQYF
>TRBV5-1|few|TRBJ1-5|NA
TGCGCCAGCAGCTTGGAAGGGCCCTTCAGCAATCAGCCCCAGCATTTT
CASSLEGPFSNQPQHF
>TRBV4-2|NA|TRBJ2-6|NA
TGTGCCAGCAGCCAAGAGTTGAGCTCTGGGGCCAACGTCCTGACTTTC
CASSQELSSGANVLTF
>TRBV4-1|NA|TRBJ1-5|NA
TGCGCCAGCAGCCAGGAACAGGGATGGAGCAATCAGCCCCAGCATTTT
CASSQEQGWSNQPQHF